This T cell receptor beta chain was identified in a study of CD8 T cells in Susac syndrome. This CDR3 has 12 amino acids. After removal of 6 bases from V and 7 bases from J, the junction contained 7 bases not matched to a gene. CDR1 is DFQATT, CDR2 SNEGSKA, per germline (reference sequence). The study sequenced TCR beta in blood CD8+ and CD4+ T cells. TEMRA cells were FACS-enriched, with CD8+ and CD4+ T cells isolated negatively. A quantity of about 0.5 to 1 ug RNA underwent reverse transcription using random hexamers. TCRdb re-derived calls from the immunoSEQ multiplex PCR reads in MiXCR, one entry per CDR3 protein. The data show approximately 200,000 distinct CDR3 sequences, approximately 94% seen once.

The origin of this receptor is a human donor with multiple sclerosis. The specimen sequenced was CD4+ T cells from PBMCs. The chain combines TRBV20-1 with TRBJ2-7; 9 bases align to TRBD1. CDR3 in amino acids: CSAHRQGGEQYF. The CDR3, as DNA: TGCAGTGCCCACCGACAGGGGGGGGAGCAGTACTTC.